This is a list of T cell receptor beta chains from one sample in a study of blood T cell repertoires in COVID-19. TCRdb's copy holds only in-frame clones and misses some; the assay was immunoSEQ multiplex PCR. This table has around 130,000 clones, roughly 85% appearing once. The sequencing input was peripheral blood. These receptors all come from a human donor in a cohort sampled during active COVID-19. CDR3s include the opening cysteine and the closing phenylalanine or tryptophan. D genes are given only for firm matches. The listing skips clone size in some rows; elsewhere it reads once, few, many or a size class.

J gene: TRBJ2-3
D gene: TRBD2
V gene: TRBV18
clone size: .
CDR3 protein: CASSPLAGGSTDTQYF
CDR3 DNA: TGTGCCAGCTCACCTCTAGCGGGGGGTAGCACAGATACGCAGTATTTT

J gene: TRBJ2-3
D gene: .
V gene: TRBV28
clone size: few
CDR3 protein: CASTPGLPTSDTQYF
CDR3 DNA: TGTGCCAGCACCCCGGGACTTCCAACGTCAGATACGCAGTATTTT

J gene: TRBJ2-5
D gene: TRBD2
V gene: TRBV14
clone size: .
CDR3 protein: CASSTSGTSGGETQYF
CDR3 DNA: TGTGCCAGCAGCACCTCCGGGACTAGCGGGGGAGAGACCCAGTACTTC

J gene: TRBJ1-4
D gene: .
V gene: TRBV5-1
clone size: .
CDR3 protein: CASNGGSDNEKLFF
CDR3 DNA: TGCGCCAGCAACGGGGGGTCCGATAATGAAAAACTGTTTTTT

J gene: TRBJ2-3
D gene: .
V gene: TRBV7-2
clone size: .
CDR3 protein: CASSPRLESTDTQYF
CDR3 DNA: TGTGCCAGCAGCCCGCGTTTGGAGAGCACAGATACGCAGTATTTT

J gene: TRBJ2-1
D gene: .
V gene: TRBV6-2/TRBV6-3
clone size: .
CDR3 protein: CASSYGGSSYNEQFF
CDR3 DNA: TGTGCCAGCAGTTACGGCGGTAGCTCCTACAATGAGCAGTTCTTC

J gene: TRBJ1-2
D gene: .
V gene: TRBV7-2
clone size: .
CDR3 protein: CASSLGRRTAVYGYTF
CDR3 DNA: TGTGCCAGCAGCTTGGGCCGCAGGACAGCAGTCTATGGCTACACCTTC

J gene: TRBJ1-2
D gene: TRBD1
V gene: TRBV5-1
clone size: .
CDR3 protein: CASSFWTGGVPDGYTF
CDR3 DNA: TGCGCCAGCAGCTTTTGGACAGGGGGCGTTCCAGATGGCTACACCTTC

J gene: TRBJ1-1
D gene: .
V gene: TRBV19
clone size: .
CDR3 protein: CASSMGGSEAFF
CDR3 DNA: TGTGCCAGTAGCATGGGGGGTTCTGAAGCTTTCTTT

J gene: TRBJ2-5
D gene: .
V gene: TRBV7-8
clone size: .
CDR3 protein: CASSLGLRGETQYF
CDR3 DNA: TGTGCCAGCAGCTTAGGACTTAGGGGGGAGACCCAGTACTTC